This TCR beta chain was identified during a study of blood T cells in healthy people across ages. Whole-study findings and limits: Naive T cell percentage showed a strong correlation with TCR beta diversity. Older age coincided with a roughly linear decline in TCR beta diversity per million T cells. Comparison with aged donors showed that long-lived donors had more naive CD4+ cells and higher diversity.

Concerning this clonotype: What it recognizes is unknown.

Primed by a sample-barcoded 5' primer and a J-beta primer mix, a second PCR proceeded for about 6 to 11 cycles. TCRdb re-derived calls from the 5' RACE reads in MiXCR, one entry per CDR3 protein. The sample carries hundreds of thousands of distinct CDR3 sequences, around 46% recorded once. Healthy Caucasian individuals from Russia aged roughly 6 to 90 were enrolled as donors. The sequence was collected from a man younger than 45 in good health. Sequenced input: blood.

The CDR3 DNA is TGTGCCATATCGGATAGCAATCAGCCCCAGCATTTT. It specifies CAISDSNQPQHF. The chain employs TRBV10-3 and TRBJ1-5; D is undetermined. The V gene lost 9 bases and the J gene lost 0 bases, with 6 bases spanning the gap. Germline V CDR1 and CDR2: ENHRY, SYGVKD. The CDR3 is 12 residues long.